One sample yielded the 32 T cell receptor beta chains listed below, sequenced in a study of long-term antiretroviral therapy in people with HIV (dated 2022 in TCRdb). The immunoSEQ hsTCRB v3.0 assay was used at survey level resolution to sequence the TRB variable region. TCRdb holds this immuneACCESS table with in-frame rearrangements only. Some clones are missing; in checked studies, unresolved V genes explain under half, and the rest has no known cause. A total of some 25,000 clones appear in this sample, roughly 80% of them only once. Approximately 10% of the sample lies in the top ten. The specimen comprised unsorted PBMCs, sampled 3 years after starting antiretroviral therapy. These receptors were obtained from a man aged 35-49 years with HIV.

The gene calls are TRBV19 and TRBJ2-7, with TRBD1 matching 8 bases. The length of the CDR3 is 14 residues. V dropped 6 bases and J dropped 3; count of bases not matched to a gene: 7. CDR1 and CDR2 (germline): LNHDA, SQIVND (reference sequence). CDR3 amino acids: CASSPPGQGYEQYF. The CDR3 DNA reads as TGTGCCAGTAGCCCACCTGGACAGGGCTACGAGCAGTACTTC.

This clone appeared a few times. The chain employs TRBV7-6 and TRBJ2-7; tentatively, D is TRBD2 (5 bases). Trimming took off 3 bases at V and 0 bases at J, with 12 bases between the two ends. The CDR3 is 15 residues long. The V gene's germline CDR1 is SGHVS and CDR2 FNYEAQ. CDR3 in DNA: TGTGCCAGCAGCTTGAGGGAACATAGCTCCTACGAGCAGTACTTC. It is translated as CASSLREHSSYEQYF.

The chain employs TRBV10-3 and TRBJ1-1; 9 bases agree with TRBD1. Germline CDR1 ENHRY, CDR2 SYGVKD. V was pared by 10 bases and J by 10 bases, with 13 bases of the junction left unmatched. This CDR3 has 13 amino acids. The CDR3 spells CATNDGTGRRAFF. The CDR3 bases are TGTGCCACCAACGACGGGACAGGGCGTCGAGCTTTCTTT.

The chain combines TRBV6-5 with TRBJ1-3; D gene uncertain. This CDR3 has 16 amino acids. V lost 0 bases to trimming and J lost 0 bases, with 9 bases between them. In germline, CDR1 is MNHEY, CDR2 SVGAGI. CDR3 in DNA: TGTGCCAGCAGTTACTCGAGACTAAACTCTGGAAACACCATATATTTT. This sequence encodes CASSYSRLNSGNTIYF.

CDR3 DNA sequence: TGTGCCATCAGTGAGGCGCACATCGAAGCTTTCTTT. Amino acid sequence: CAISEAHIEAFF. The chain is built from TRBV10-3 and TRBJ1-1; D gene unclear. Trimming removed 2 bases at V and 8 bases at J, with 9 bases between. This CDR3 region has 12 residues. Per germline, CDR1 ENHRY and CDR2 SYGVKD.

Note on this clone: The sample contains more than one DNA sequence encoding this CDR3. V usage is TRBV27 and J usage is TRBJ2-7; perhaps TRBD1 as D (6 bases). Trimming left V 6 bases short and J 4 bases short, with 13 bases between. Germline V gene sequence: CDR1 MNHEY, CDR2 SMNVEV (reference sequence). CDR3 length equals 13 residues. CDR3 in DNA: TGTGCCAGCAGCAGAACAGGGCGTTACGAGCAGTACTTC. This translates into CASSRTGRYEQYF.

The V call is TRBV7-2, the J call TRBJ1-2; D ambiguous. The CDR3 has 14 amino acids. V was trimmed by 5 bases and J by 1 base, leaving 11 bases between them. Germline V gene data show CDR1 as SGHTA and CDR2 as FQGNSA. Here the CDR3 reads CASSPPRVNYGYTF. CDR3 in DNA: TGTGCCAGCAGCCCACCGAGGGTTAACTATGGCTACACCTTC.

The CDR3 DNA reads as TGCGCCAGCAGCCAAGATCACCGGGTCACCGGGGAGCTGTTTTTT. It is translated as CASSQDHRVTGELFF. The rearrangement joins TRBV4-3 to TRBJ2-2, with unresolved D. Trimming took off 0 bases at V and 4 bases at J, with 9 bases between the two ends. Per the germline V gene, CDR1 is LGHNA and CDR2 is YSLEER. This CDR3 spans 15 amino acids.

This clone has only a few counts. The chain combines TRBV5-8 with TRBJ2-2, with 8 bases fitting TRBD1. Unmatched junction bases numbered 11, after V lost 0 bases and J lost 7 bases. This CDR3 has 17 residues. Germline-derived CDR1 and CDR2 are SGHTS and YDEGEE. The CDR3 loop reads CASSLGGQALSIGELFF. CDR3 coding DNA: TGTGCCAGCAGCTTGGGGGGACAGGCCCTGTCGATCGGGGAGCTGTTTTTT.

V usage is TRBV10-3 and J usage is TRBJ1-6; D is undetermined. The CDR3 covers 16 residues. Trimming removed 6 bases from V and 7 bases from J, with 19 bases in between. The germline gives CDR1 ENHRY, CDR2 SYGVKD. The CDR3 coding sequence is TGTGCCATCAGACAAAAGGAAGGGCAAGGGAATTCACCCCTCCACTTT. As protein: CAIRQKEGQGNSPLHF.

The chain combines TRBV5-4 with TRBJ2-1; TRBD2 aligns across 9 bases. With V trimmed by 0 bases and J by 9 bases, 7 bases remained unmatched. Germline CDR1 SGHNT, CDR2 YYREEE (reference sequence). This CDR3 comprises 15 residues. This CDR3 is CASSLVAGAVGEQFF. The CDR3 region has the DNA TGTGCCAGCAGCTTGGTAGCGGGGGCGGTAGGTGAGCAGTTCTTC. Combining the CDR3 with reference TRBV5-4 and TRBJ2-1 gives the whole variable domain ETGVTQSPTHLIKTRGQQVTLRCSSQSGHNTVSWYQQALGQGPQFIFQYYREEENGRGNFPPRFSGLQFPNYSSELNVNALELDDSALYLCASSLVAGAVGEQFFGPGTRLTVL.

V and J are TRBV7-3 and TRBJ2-1; 9 bases are a match to TRBD2. V was clipped by 1 base and J by 12 bases; unmatched bases: 7. Germline CDR1 is SGHTA and CDR2 is FQGTGA. The CDR3 runs to 14 residues. Written as DNA, the CDR3 is TGTGCCAGCAGCTTAAGGACCGATAGCGGGGGGCAGTTCTTC. Protein sequence: CASSLRTDSGGQFF.

The chain is built from TRBV4-3 and TRBJ2-1; 9 nucleotides match TRBD2. V dropped 3 bases and J dropped 6; count of bases not matched to a gene: 6. The CDR3 has 15 residues. CDR1 is LGHNA and CDR2 is YSLEER in the germline V gene. In nucleotides, the CDR3 is TGCGCCAGCAGCCATAGCGGGAGTTTGGGCAATGAGCAGTTCTTC. It yields the protein CASSHSGSLGNEQFF.

The rearrangement uses TRBV7-7 and TRBJ2-3; D unresolved. Germline V gene sequence: CDR1 SSHAT, CDR2 FNYEAQ (reference sequence). V lost 1 base, J lost 5 bases, and 7 bases lay in between. The CDR3 totals 13 residues. CDR3: CASSLVPQDTQYF. The CDR3 DNA reads as TGTGCCAGCAGCTTAGTTCCTCAAGATACGCAGTATTTT.

This chain uses TRBV2 with TRBJ2-1, with 9 positions matching TRBD2. Trimming at V came to 5 bases and at J to 7 bases, leaving 12 bases not matched to a gene. CDR1 is SNHLY, CDR2 FYNNEI, per germline. This CDR3 contains 16 residues. CDR3 region: CASSLSIAGVKNEQFF. The DNA for the CDR3 is TGTGCCAGCAGTTTGTCTATAGCGGGAGTGAAAAATGAGCAGTTCTTC.

J is TRBJ2-5 and V is TRBV2; TRBD1 might be the D (5 bases). CDR3 length: 13 amino acids. Per germline, CDR1 SNHLY and CDR2 FYNNEI. The V end was cut by 6 bases, the J end by 4 bases, with 12 bases between. CDR3 protein: CASSRDQGETQYF. Written as DNA, the CDR3 is TGTGCCAGCAGCAGGGATCAGGGAGAGACCCAGTACTTC.

This chain joins TRBV12-5 and TRBJ2-1; 12 bases line up with TRBD2. V trimming: 8 bases; J trimming: 7 bases; junction bases outside the gene matches: 3. This CDR3 spans 13 amino acids. Germline V gene sequence: CDR1 LGHNT, CDR2 FRNRAP. The CDR3 DNA is TGTGCTAGTTCACTAGCGGGAGGTAATGAGCAGTTCTTC. Translating it yields CASSLAGGNEQFF.

This rearrangement joins TRBV10-1 to TRBJ2-1; 11 bases line up with TRBD2. The V gene's germline CDR1 is WNHNN and CDR2 SYGVQD (reference sequence). The J segment lost 0 bases and the V segment lost 6 bases, leaving 4 bases of the junction unmatched. There are 16 residues in the CDR3. CDR3 DNA: TGCGCCAGCAGCCACCTAGCGGGAGGCTCCTACAATGAGCAGTTCTTC. It yields the protein CASSHLAGGSYNEQFF.

J is TRBJ1-4 and V is TRBV7-2; no definite D call. The germline V and J ends were trimmed by 0 bases and 4 bases, with 12 bases remaining between them. Germline V lookup: CDR1 SGHTA, CDR2 FQGNSA. This CDR3 is 16 amino acids long. The CDR3 is CASSLARPSYNEKLFF. Here the CDR3 DNA reads TGTGCCAGCAGCTTAGCCCGACCGTCCTATAATGAAAAACTGTTTTTT.

This rearrangement joins TRBV4-3 to TRBJ2-7, with a possible D match to TRBD1 (6 bases). Per the germline V gene, CDR1 is LGHNA and CDR2 is YSLEER. Trimming left V 0 bases short and J 0 bases short, with 12 bases between. The CDR3 totals 16 residues. This chain's CDR3 is CASSQEWGRYSYEQYF. The DNA of the CDR3 is TGCGCCAGCAGCCAAGAATGGGGGCGGTACTCCTACGAGCAGTACTTC.

The chain recombines TRBV11-2 with TRBJ2-1; the D is unclear. The CDR3 sequence is 14 residues long. Trimming removed 1 base from V and 7 bases from J, with 11 bases in between. Germline V gives CDR1 SGHAT, CDR2 FQNNGV. The CDR3 spells CASSLAGELNEQFF. The CDR3 DNA sequence: TGTGCCAGCAGCTTAGCAGGAGAGTTGAATGAGCAGTTCTTC.

This clone has more than one count but fewer than ten. V is TRBV2 and J is TRBJ1-5; D not resolved. From germline, CDR1 is SNHLY and CDR2 FYNNEI. The ends were cut back, 2 bases at V and 6 bases at J, with 11 bases in the middle. This CDR3 is built from 14 residues. The CDR3: CASSETRVGQPQHF. The CDR3 bases are TGTGCCAGCAGTGAAACCCGGGTCGGTCAGCCCCAGCATTTT.

The chain combines TRBV18 with TRBJ2-4; D remains unclear. CDR1 and CDR2 (germline): KGHSH, LQKENI. The CDR3 contains 14 residues. Trimming cost V 2 bases and J 5 bases, with 10 bases left between them. The CDR3 DNA reads as TGTGCCAGCTCACCAAGTGTAGGAGAAAACATTCAGTACTTC. Its protein is CASSPSVGENIQYF.

This rearrangement joins TRBV5-4 to TRBJ2-5, with D unclear. The CDR3 is made up of 11 amino acids. Germline V lookup: CDR1 SGHNT, CDR2 YYREEE (reference sequence). Trimming removed 2 bases at V and 5 bases at J, with 4 bases between. The CDR3 DNA follows: TGTGCCAGCAGCTTCGGGGAGACCCAGTACTTC. This gives the protein CASSFGETQYF.

The J gene is TRBJ1-2, the V gene TRBV27; D not resolved. V shed 7 bases and J shed 5 bases, with 14 bases lying between them. CDR3 size: 13 residues. Germline CDR1 reads MNHEY; CDR2 reads SMNVEV (reference sequence). CDR3 amino acids: CASTTVGKYGYTF. The DNA for the CDR3 is TGTGCCAGCACTACCGTGGGAAAGTATGGCTACACCTTC.

This clone was counted only a few times. V is TRBV7-6 and J is TRBJ1-1; 9 bases line up with TRBD1. The CDR3 totals 14 residues. Unmatched junction bases numbered 9, after V lost 5 bases and J lost 8 bases. Germline V gene data show CDR1 as SGHVS and CDR2 as FNYEAQ. CDR3 nucleotides: TGTGCCAGCAGCCCGCTTTCCGGGACAGGGGAAGCTTTCTTT. Its translation is CASSPLSGTGEAFF. Complete variable domain (other parts from reference TRBV7-6 and TRBJ1-1): GAGVSQSPRYKVTKRGQDVALRCDPISGHVSLYWYRQALGQGPEFLTYFNYEAQQDKSGLPNDRFSAERPEGSISTLTIQRTEQRDSAMYRCASSPLSGTGEAFFGQGTRLTVV.

This chain uses TRBV7-8 with TRBJ2-7; D ambiguous. The CDR3 runs 15 residues. The germline V gene has CDR1 SGHVS and CDR2 FQNEAQ. V shed 4 bases and J shed 3 bases, with 16 bases lying between them. In nucleotides, the CDR3 is TGTGCCAGCAGCTCCTCCTCTCCTGGGAACTACGAGCAGTACTTC. Translation gives CASSSSSPGNYEQYF.

In the case of this clone: Other DNA variants within this sample encode the same CDR3. This chain links TRBV6-5 with TRBJ1-1; the match to TRBD1 covers 7 bases. The trim removed 4 bases at V and 0 bases at J, leaving 2 bases unmatched. The CDR3 is 14 amino acids. Germline V gene data show CDR1 as MNHEY and CDR2 as SVGAGI. CDR3 DNA: TGTGCCAGCAGTTTTGGACAGGTGAACACTGAAGCTTTCTTT. It is translated as CASSFGQVNTEAFF.

This clone appeared a single time. The V and J genes are TRBV5-1 and TRBJ2-7; 12 nucleotides line up with TRBD1. Germline CDR1 and CDR2: SGHRS and YFSETQ. This CDR3 has 14 amino acids. V shed 5 bases and J 7 bases; nucleotides not matched to a gene: 7. This CDR3 is CASSPGQGAGEQYF. DNA for the CDR3: TGCGCCAGCAGTCCGGGACAGGGGGCGGGGGAGCAGTACTTC.

In its sample, this clone was seen once. Sequence at one end of the junction differs from germline and may be a read error. Within the sample, other DNA sequences also encode this same CDR3. The V and J genes are TRBV7-9 and TRBJ2-7; D not resolved. The CDR3 sequence is 12 residues long. Germline values: CDR1 SEHNR, CDR2 FQNEAQ (reference sequence). The CDR3 nucleotides are TGTGCCAGCAGCTTAGATACCTACGAGCAGTATTTC. Protein product: CASSLDTYEQYF.

The V gene is TRBV28, the J gene TRBJ2-2; 9 bases match TRBD2. Germline V gene data show CDR1 as MDHEN and CDR2 as SYDVKM. The trim removed 8 bases at V and 0 bases at J, leaving 4 bases unmatched. This CDR3 spans 15 amino acids. The CDR3 loop is CASQTSGANTGELFF. The CDR3 coding sequence is TGTGCCAGCCAGACTAGCGGTGCGAACACCGGGGAGCTGTTTTTT. The variable domain in full, with the rest retrieved from reference TRBV28 and TRBJ2-2, is DVKVTQSSRYLVKRTGEKVFLECVQDMDHENMFWYRQDPGLGLRLIYFSYDVKMKEKGDIPEGYSVSREKKERFSLILESASTNQTSMYLCASQTSGANTGELFFGEGSRLTVL.

The gene calls are TRBV5-6 and TRBJ2-3, with 8 bases lining up with TRBD1. V was pared by 5 bases and J by 1 base, with 6 bases of the junction left unmatched. CDR1 and CDR2 (germline): SGHDT, YYEEEE. The CDR3 contains 15 residues. Here the CDR3 reads CASSQKQGGTDTQYF. Written as DNA, the CDR3 is TGTGCCAGCAGTCAAAAACAGGGGGGCACAGATACGCAGTATTTT.